Only one count was recorded for the clone carrying this TCR beta chain. Germline trimming cut 4 bases from V and 7 bases from J; bases unmatched to any gene: 7. The germline gives CDR1 GTSNPN, CDR2 SVGIG (reference sequence). The length of the CDR3 is 14 residues. Sequencing used immunoSEQ multiplex PCR; TCRdb keeps in-frame clones, though not all of them. Of under 130,000 clones in the sample, about 90% were seen once. The data derive from a study of T cell changes during pregnancy in multiple sclerosis. The chain combines TRBV30 with TRBJ1-6, with TRBD1 matching over 7 bases. The specimen was peripheral blood, collected after pregnancy. The TCR originated in a female donor with multiple sclerosis, enrolled in a pregnancy study. CDR3 region: CAWNRQGGNSPLHF. DNA of the CDR3: TGTGCCTGGAACAGACAGGGTGGCAATTCACCCCTCCACTTT. The full variable domain, with the rest looked up from reference TRBV30 and TRBJ1-6, is SQTIHQWPATLVQPVGSPLSLECTVEGTSNPNLYWYRQAAGRGLQLLFYSVGIGQISSEVPQNLSASRPQDRQFILSSKKLLLSDSGFYLCAWNRQGGNSPLHFGNGTRLTVT.